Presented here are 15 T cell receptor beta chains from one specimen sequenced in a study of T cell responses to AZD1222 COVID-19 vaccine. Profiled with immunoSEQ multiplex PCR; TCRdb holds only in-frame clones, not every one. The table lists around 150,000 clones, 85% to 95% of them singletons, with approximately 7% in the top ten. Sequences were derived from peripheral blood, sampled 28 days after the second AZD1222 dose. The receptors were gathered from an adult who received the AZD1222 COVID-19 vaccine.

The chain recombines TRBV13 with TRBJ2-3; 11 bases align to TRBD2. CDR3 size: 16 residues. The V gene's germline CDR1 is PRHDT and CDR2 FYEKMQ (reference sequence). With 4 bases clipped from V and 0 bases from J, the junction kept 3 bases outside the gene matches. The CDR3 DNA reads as TGTGCCAGCAGCTCGGGACTAGCGGCGAGCACAGATACGCAGTATTTT. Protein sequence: CASSSGLAASTDTQYF.

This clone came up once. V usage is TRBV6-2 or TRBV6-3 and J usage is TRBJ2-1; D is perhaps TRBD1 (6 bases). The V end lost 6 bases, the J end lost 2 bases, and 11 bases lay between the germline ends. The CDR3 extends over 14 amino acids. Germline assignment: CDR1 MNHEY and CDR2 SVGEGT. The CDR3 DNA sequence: TGTGCCAGCAGCGGTTGGGACACCTACAATGAGCAGTTCTTC. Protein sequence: CASSGWDTYNEQFF.

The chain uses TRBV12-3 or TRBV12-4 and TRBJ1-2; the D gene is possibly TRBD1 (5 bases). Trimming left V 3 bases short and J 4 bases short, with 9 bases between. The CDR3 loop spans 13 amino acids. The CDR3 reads CASSFRGSYGYTF. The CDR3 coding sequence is TGTGCCAGCAGTTTTCGGGGCTCCTATGGCTACACCTTC.

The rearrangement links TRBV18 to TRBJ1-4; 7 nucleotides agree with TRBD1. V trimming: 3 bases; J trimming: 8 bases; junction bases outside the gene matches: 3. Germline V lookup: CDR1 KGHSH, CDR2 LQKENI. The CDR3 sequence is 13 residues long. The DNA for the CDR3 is TGTGCCAGCTCACCCGACAGGGACGAAAAACTGTTTTTT. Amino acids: CASSPDRDEKLFF.

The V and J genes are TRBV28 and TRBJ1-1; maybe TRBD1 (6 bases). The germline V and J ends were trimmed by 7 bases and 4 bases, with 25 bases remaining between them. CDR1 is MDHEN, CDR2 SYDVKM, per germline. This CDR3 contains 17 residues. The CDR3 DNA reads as TGTGCCAGCATACGAACCCCCCAGGGGACGGGGAGCACTGAAGCTTTCTTT. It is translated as CASIRTPQGTGSTEAFF. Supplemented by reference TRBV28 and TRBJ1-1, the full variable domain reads DVKVTQSSRYLVKRTGEKVFLECVQDMDHENMFWYRQDPGLGLRLIYFSYDVKMKEKGDIPEGYSVSREKKERFSLILESASTNQTSMYLCASIRTPQGTGSTEAFFGQGTRLTVV.

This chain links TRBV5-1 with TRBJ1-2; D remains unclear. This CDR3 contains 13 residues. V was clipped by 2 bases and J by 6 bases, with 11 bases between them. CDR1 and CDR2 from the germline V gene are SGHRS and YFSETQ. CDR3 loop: CASSLRSVNGYTF. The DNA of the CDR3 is TGCGCCAGCAGCTTACGCAGCGTAAATGGCTACACCTTC.

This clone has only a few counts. CDR3 loop: CASSLDRLVGEKLFF. In nucleotides, the CDR3 is TGTGCCAGCAGCTTAGATCGGCTCGTTGGTGAAAAACTGTTTTTT. This chain joins TRBV11-2 and TRBJ1-4, with D unclear. The V end was cut by 0 bases, the J end by 7 bases, with 12 bases between. The CDR3 contains 15 residues. Germline V CDR1 and CDR2: SGHAT, FQNNGV.

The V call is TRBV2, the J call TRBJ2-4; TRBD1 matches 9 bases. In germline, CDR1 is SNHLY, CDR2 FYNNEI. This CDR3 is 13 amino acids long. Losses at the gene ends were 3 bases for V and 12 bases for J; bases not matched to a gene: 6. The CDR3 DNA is TGTGCCAGCAGTGACCGGGACAGGGACCCTCAGTACTTC. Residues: CASSDRDRDPQYF.

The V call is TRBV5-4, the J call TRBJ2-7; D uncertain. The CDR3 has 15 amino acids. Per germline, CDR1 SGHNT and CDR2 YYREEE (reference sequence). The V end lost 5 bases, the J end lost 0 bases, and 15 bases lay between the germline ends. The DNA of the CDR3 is TGTGCCAGCAGTGTTGACCATGGGAACTCCTACGAGCAGTACTTC. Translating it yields CASSVDHGNSYEQYF.

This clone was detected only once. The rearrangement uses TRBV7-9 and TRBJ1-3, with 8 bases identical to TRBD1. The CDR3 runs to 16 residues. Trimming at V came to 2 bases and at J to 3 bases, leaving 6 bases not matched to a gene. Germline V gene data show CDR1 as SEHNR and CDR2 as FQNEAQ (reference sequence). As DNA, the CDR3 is TGTGCCAGCAGCTTATACTGGACAGGGTTTGGAAACACCATATATTTT. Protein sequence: CASSLYWTGFGNTIYF.

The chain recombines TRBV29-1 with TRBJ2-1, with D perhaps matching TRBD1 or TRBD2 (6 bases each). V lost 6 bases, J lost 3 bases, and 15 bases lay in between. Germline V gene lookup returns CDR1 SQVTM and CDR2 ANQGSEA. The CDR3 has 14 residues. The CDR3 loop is CSVEGLTGYNEQFF. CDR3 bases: TGCAGCGTGGAGGGGTTGACAGGCTACAATGAGCAGTTCTTC.

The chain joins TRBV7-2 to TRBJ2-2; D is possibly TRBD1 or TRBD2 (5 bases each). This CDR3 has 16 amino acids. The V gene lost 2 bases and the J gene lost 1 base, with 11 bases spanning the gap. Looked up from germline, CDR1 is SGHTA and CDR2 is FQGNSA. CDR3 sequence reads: CASSLRSGLNTGELFF. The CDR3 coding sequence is TGTGCCAGCAGCTTAAGGTCGGGGCTGAACACCGGGGAGCTGTTTTTT. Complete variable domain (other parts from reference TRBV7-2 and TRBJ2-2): GAGVSQSPSNKVTEKGKDVELRCDPISGHTALYWYRQSLGQGLEFLIYFQGNSAPDKSGLPSDRFSAERTGGSVSTLTIQRTQQEDSAVYLCASSLRSGLNTGELFFGEGSRLTVL.

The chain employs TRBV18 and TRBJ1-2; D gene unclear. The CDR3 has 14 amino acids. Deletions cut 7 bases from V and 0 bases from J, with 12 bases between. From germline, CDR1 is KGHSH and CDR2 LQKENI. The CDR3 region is CASYGAPPNYGYTF. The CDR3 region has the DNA TGTGCCAGCTATGGTGCGCCCCCTAACTATGGCTACACCTTC.

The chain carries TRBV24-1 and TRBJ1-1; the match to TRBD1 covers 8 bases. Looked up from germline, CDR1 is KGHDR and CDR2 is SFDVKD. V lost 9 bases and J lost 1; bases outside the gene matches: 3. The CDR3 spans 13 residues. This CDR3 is CATQGAANTEAFF. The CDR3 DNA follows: TGTGCCACCCAGGGGGCAGCGAACACTGAAGCTTTCTTT.

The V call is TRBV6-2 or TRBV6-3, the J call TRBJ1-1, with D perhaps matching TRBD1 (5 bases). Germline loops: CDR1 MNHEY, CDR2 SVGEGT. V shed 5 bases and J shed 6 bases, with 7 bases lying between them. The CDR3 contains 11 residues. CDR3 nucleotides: TGTGCCAGCAGTCAGGGTCCTGAAGCTTTCTTT. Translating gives CASSQGPEAFF.